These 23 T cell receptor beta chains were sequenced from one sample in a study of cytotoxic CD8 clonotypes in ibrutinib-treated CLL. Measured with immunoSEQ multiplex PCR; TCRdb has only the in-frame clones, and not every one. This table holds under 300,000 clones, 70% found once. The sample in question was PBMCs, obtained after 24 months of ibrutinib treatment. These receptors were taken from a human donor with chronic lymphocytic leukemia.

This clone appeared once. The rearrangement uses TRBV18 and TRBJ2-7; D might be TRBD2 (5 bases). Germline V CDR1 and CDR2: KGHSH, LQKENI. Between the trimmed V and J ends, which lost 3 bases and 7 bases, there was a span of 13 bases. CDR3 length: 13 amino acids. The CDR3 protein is CASSPTRYLEQYF. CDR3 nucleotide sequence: TGTGCCAGCTCACCTACTAGGTACTTAGAGCAGTACTTC.

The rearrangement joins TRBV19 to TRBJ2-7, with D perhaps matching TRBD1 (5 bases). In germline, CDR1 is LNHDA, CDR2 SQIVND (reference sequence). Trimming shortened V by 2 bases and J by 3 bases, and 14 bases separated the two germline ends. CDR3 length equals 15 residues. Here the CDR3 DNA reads TGTGCCAGTAGTATAAAGGCAGTAGGGGTCTACGAGCAGTACTTC. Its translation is CASSIKAVGVYEQYF. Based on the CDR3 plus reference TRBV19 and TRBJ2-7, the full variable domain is DGGITQSPKYLFRKEGQNVTLSCEQNLNHDAMYWYRQDPGQGLRLIYYSQIVNDFQKGDIAEGYSVSREKKESFPLTVTSAQKNPTAFYLCASSIKAVGVYEQYFGPGTRLTVT.

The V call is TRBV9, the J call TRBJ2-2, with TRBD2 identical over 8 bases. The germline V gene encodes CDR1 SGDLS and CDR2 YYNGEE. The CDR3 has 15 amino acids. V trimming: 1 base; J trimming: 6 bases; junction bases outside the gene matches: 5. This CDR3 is CASSVKRESPGELFF. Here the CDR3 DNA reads TGTGCCAGCAGCGTAAAGCGGGAGTCCCCCGGGGAGCTGTTTTTT. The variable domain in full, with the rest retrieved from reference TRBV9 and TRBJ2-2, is DSGVTQTPKHLITATGQRVTLRCSPRSGDLSVYWYQQSLDQGLQFLIQYYNGEERAKGNILERFSAQQFPDLHSELNLSSLELGDSALYFCASSVKRESPGELFFGEGSRLTVL.

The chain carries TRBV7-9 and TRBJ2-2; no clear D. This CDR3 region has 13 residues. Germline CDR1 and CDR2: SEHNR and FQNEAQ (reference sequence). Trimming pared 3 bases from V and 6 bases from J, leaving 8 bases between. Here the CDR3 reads CASSFEFSGELFF. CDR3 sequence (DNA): TGTGCCAGCAGCTTCGAGTTTTCCGGGGAGCTGTTTTTT.

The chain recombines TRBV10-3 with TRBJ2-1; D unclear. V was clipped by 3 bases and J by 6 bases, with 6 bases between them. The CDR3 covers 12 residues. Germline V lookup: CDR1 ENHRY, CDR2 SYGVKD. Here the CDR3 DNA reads TGTGCCATCAGTGAAGATAGCAATGAGCAGTTCTTC. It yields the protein CAISEDSNEQFF.

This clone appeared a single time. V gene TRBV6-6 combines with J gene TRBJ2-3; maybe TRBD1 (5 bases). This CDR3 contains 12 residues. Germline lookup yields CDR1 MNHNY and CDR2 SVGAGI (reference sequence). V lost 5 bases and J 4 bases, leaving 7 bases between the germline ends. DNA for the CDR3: TGTGCCAGCAGTGGGGCCCCAGATACGCAGTATTTT. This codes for CASSGAPDTQYF.

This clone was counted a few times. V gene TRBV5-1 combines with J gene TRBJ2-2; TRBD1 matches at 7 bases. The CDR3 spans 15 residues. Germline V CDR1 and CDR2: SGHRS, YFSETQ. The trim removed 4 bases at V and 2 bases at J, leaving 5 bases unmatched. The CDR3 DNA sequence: TGCGCCAGCAGCCCCTGGACAGGAAACACCGGGGAGCTGTTTTTT. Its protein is CASSPWTGNTGELFF.

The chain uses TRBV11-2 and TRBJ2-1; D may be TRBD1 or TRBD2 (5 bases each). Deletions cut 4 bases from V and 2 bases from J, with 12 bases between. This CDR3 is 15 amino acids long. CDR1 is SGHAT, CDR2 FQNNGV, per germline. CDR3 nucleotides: TGTGCCAGCAGCTGGGGACGGGCAACCTACAATGAGCAGTTCTTC. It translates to CASSWGRATYNEQFF.

The CDR3 region has the DNA TGTGCCAGCAGCTTAGGGGGACAGGGGAACTACGAGCAGTACTTC. It specifies CASSLGGQGNYEQYF. This chain joins TRBV7-9 and TRBJ2-7, with 10 bases identical to TRBD1. Trimming at V came to 1 base and at J to 3 bases, leaving 3 bases not matched to a gene. Germline V lookup: CDR1 SEHNR, CDR2 FQNEAQ (reference sequence). This CDR3 comprises 15 residues.

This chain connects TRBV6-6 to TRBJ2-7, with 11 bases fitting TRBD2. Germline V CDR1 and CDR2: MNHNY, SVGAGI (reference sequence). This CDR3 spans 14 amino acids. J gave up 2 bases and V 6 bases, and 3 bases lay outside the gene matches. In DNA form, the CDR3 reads TGTGCCAGCAGCGCGGGACTAGCGGCCTACGAGCAGTACTTC. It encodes CASSAGLAAYEQYF.

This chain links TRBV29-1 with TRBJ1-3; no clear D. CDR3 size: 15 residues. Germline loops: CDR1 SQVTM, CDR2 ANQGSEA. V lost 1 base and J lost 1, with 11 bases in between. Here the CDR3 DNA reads TGCAGCGTTGAAGGGAAGACTACTTCTGGAAACACCATATATTTT. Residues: CSVEGKTTSGNTIYF.

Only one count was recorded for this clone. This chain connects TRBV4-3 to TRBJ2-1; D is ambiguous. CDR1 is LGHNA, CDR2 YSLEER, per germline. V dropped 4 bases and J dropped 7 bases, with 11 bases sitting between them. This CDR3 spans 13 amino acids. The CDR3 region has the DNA TGCGCCAGCAGCCCCGGGTTCGGGAATGAGCAGTTCTTC. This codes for CASSPGFGNEQFF.

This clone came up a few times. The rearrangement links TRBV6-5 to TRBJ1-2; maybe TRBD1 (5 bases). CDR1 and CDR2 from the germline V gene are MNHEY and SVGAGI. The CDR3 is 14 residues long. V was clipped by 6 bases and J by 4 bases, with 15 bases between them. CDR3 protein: CASRRQPAGYGYTF. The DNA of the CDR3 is TGTGCCAGCAGACGACAGCCCGCAGGCTATGGCTACACCTTC.

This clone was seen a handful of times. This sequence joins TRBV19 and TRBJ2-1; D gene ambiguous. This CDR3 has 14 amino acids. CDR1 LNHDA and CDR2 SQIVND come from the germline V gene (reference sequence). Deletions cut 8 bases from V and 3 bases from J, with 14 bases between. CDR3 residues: CASDRGWGYNEQFF. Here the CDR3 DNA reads TGTGCCAGTGACCGTGGCTGGGGCTACAATGAGCAGTTCTTC. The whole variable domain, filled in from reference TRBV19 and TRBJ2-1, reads DGGITQSPKYLFRKEGQNVTLSCEQNLNHDAMYWYRQDPGQGLRLIYYSQIVNDFQKGDIAEGYSVSREKKESFPLTVTSAQKNPTAFYLCASDRGWGYNEQFFGPGTRLTVL.

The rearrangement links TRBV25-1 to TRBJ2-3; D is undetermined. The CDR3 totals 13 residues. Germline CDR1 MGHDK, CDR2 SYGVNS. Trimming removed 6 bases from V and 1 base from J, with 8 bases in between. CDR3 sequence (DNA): TGTGCCAGCAGCGCCAGCGGCACAGATACGCAGTATTTT. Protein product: CASSASGTDTQYF.

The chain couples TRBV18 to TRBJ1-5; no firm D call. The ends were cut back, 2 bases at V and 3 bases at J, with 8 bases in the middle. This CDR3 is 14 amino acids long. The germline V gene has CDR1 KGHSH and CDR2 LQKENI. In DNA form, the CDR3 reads TGTGCCAGCTCACCAGGGGAGTTCAATCAGCCCCAGCATTTT. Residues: CASSPGEFNQPQHF. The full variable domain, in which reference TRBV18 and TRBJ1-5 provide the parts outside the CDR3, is NAGVMQNPRHLVRRRGQEARLRCSPMKGHSHVYWYRQLPEEGLKFMVYLQKENIIDESGMPKERFSAEFPKEGPSILRIQQVVRGDSAAYFCASSPGEFNQPQHFGDGTRLSIL.

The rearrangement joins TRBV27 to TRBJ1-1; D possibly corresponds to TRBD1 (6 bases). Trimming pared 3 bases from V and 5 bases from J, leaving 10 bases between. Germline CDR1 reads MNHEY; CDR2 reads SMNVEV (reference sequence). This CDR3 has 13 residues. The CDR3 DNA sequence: TGTGCCAGCAGTTTGTTGGGGGCAACTGAAGCTTTCTTT. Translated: CASSLLGATEAFF.

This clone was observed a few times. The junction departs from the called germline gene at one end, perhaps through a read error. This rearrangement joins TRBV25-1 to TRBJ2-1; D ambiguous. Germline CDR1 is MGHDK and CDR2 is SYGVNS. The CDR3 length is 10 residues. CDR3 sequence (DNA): TGTGCCAGCAGTGACATAGTTAGGGTCTTC. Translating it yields CASSDIVRVF. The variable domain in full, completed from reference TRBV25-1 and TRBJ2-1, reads EADIYQTPRYLVIGTGKKITLECSQTMGHDKMYWYQQDPGMELHLIHYSYGVNSTEKGDLSSESTVSRIRTEHFPLTLESARPSHTSQYLCASSDIVRVFGPGTRLTVL.

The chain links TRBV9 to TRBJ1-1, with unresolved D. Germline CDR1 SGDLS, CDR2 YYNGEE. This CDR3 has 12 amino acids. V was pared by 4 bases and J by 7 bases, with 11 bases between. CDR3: CASSPMEGEAFF. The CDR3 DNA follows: TGTGCCAGCAGCCCGATGGAGGGTGAAGCTTTCTTT.

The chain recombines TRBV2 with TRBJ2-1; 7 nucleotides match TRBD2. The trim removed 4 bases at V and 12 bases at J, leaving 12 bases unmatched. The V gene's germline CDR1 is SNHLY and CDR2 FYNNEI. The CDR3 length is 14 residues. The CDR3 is CASSVSSGPLTQFF. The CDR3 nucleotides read TGTGCCAGCAGTGTATCTAGCGGACCTCTTACGCAGTTCTTC.

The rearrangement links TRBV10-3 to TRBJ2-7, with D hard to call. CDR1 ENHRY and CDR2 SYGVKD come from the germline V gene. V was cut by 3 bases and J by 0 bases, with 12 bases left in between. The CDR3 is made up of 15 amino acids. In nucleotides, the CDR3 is TGTGCCATCAGTGACTCTGGTTGGGGCTCCTACGAGCAGTACTTC. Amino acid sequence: CAISDSGWGSYEQYF.

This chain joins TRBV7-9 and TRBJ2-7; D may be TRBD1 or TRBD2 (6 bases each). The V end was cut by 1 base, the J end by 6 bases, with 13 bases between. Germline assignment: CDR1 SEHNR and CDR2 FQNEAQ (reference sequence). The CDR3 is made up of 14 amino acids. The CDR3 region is CASSLEGGSAEQYF. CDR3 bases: TGTGCCAGCAGCTTAGAGGGGGGTTCAGCCGAGCAGTACTTC.

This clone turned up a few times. DNA of the CDR3: TGTGCCATCAGTGAGTCGACCTACGAGCAGTACTTC. Translated: CAISESTYEQYF. The V and J genes are TRBV10-3 and TRBJ2-7; D gene unclear. CDR1 and CDR2 (germline): ENHRY, SYGVKD. CDR3 length equals 12 residues. Trimming cost V 0 bases and J 2 bases, with 2 bases left between them.